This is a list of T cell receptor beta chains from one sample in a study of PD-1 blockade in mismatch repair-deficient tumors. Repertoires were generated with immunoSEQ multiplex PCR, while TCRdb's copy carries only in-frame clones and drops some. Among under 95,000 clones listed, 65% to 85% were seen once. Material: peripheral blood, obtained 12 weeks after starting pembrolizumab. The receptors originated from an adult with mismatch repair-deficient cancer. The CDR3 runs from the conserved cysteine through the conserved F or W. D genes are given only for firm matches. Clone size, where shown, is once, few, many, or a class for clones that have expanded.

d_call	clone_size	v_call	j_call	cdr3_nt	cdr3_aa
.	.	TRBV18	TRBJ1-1	TGTGCCAGCTCACCAGGAACTGAAGCTTTCTTT	CASSPGTEAFF
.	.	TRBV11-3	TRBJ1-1	TGTGCCAGCAAACGCTTCCAGCTGTCGAACACTGAAGCTTTCTTT	CASKRFQLSNTEAFF
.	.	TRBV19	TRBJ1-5	TGTGCCAGTAGTATAGGCGTCGGGGTTGGGCAGCCCCAGCATTTT	CASSIGVGVGQPQHF
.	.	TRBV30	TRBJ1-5	TGTGCCTGGAGTGTAAAGGGGAATCAGCCCCAGCATTTT	CAWSVKGNQPQHF
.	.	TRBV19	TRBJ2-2	TGTGCCAGTAGTACCCGGGGGGCGGCCGGGGAGCTGTTTTTT	CASSTRGAAGELFF
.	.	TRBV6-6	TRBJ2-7	TGTGCCAGCAGTACTAGCTCTTGGGAGCAGTACTTC	CASSTSSWEQYF
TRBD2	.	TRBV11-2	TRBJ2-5	TGTGCCAGCAGCTCTTTGGGAGGGAGAGAGACCCAGTACTTC	CASSSLGGRETQYF
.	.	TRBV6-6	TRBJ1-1	TGTGCCATCCGCCGGGGGGACACTGAAGCTTTCTTT	CAIRRGDTEAFF
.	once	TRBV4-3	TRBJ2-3	TGCGCCAGCAGCCAGGAATTGATGGATACGCAGTATTTT	CASSQELMDTQYF
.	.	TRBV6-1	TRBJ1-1	TGTGCCAGCAGTCCACTCAAATTCACTGAAGCTTTCTTT	CASSPLKFTEAFF
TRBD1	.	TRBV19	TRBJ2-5	TGTGCCAGTAGTACACCTCGGACAGGGCGGGAGACCCAGTACTTC	CASSTPRTGRETQYF